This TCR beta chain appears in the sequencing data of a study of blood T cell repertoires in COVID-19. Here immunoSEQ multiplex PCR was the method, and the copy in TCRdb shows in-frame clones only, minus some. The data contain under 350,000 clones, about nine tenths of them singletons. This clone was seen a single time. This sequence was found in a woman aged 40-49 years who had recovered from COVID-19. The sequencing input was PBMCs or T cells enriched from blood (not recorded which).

CDR3 in amino acids: CASSTDRGNRDTQYF. The CDR3, as DNA: TGTGCCAGCAGCACCGACAGGGGGAATCGAGATACGCAGTATTTT. The chain carries TRBV5-4 and TRBJ2-3; 9 bases line up with TRBD1. This CDR3 has 15 amino acids. Germline CDR1 is SGHNT and CDR2 is YYREEE (reference sequence). Trimming at V came to 4 bases and at J to 5 bases, leaving 8 bases not matched to a gene. Using reference TRBV5-4 and TRBJ2-3 for the parts outside the CDR3, the full variable domain is ETGVTQSPTHLIKTRGQQVTLRCSSQSGHNTVSWYQQALGQGPQFIFQYYREEENGRGNFPPRFSGLQFPNYSSELNVNALELDDSALYLCASSTDRGNRDTQYFGPGTRLTVL.